What follows is one T cell receptor (beta chain) and its context. Its antigen is as yet unknown. Production of TCR cDNA was by 5'RACE template switching, which also added a universal primer site and UMIs. TCRdb passed the 5' RACE reads through MiXCR, listing each CDR3 protein once. The sample has 500,000 to 650,000 distinct CDR3 sequences, roughly a sixth seen once; the top ten hold approximately 15%. This CDR3 has 14 residues. The V end lost 5 bases, the J end lost 2 bases, and 10 bases lay between the germline ends. Per the germline V gene, CDR1 is MNHEY and CDR2 is SMNVEV (reference sequence). These data belong to a study of T cells after yellow fever vaccination. Whole-study context: It was SMART-Seq v4 Ultra Low Input that prepared the fractions with low cell numbers.

Regarding the study as a whole: FACS-sorted repertoires might harbor abundant contaminating clonotypes from the bulk population. Most clones from primary vaccination resurfaced after the booster (96% CD4, 70% to 90% CD8).

The chain recombines TRBV27 with TRBJ1-3; D not certain. Material: PBMCs, obtained 5 to 6 days after the first yellow fever vaccination. The receptor comes from a man aged 18 to 30 who received the YFV17D yellow fever vaccine. The CDR3 reads CASSLRPTGNTIYF. The CDR3 DNA follows: TGTGCCAGCAGTCTCAGACCCACTGGAAACACCATATATTTT.